In its sample, the clone carrying this T cell receptor beta chain was seen many times. This entry is derived from a study of T-cell reconstitution after alpha-beta-depleted transplantation in children. Researchers prepared the TCRbeta library using unique molecular identifiers, the study reports. Via MiXCR, TCRdb re-called the PCR reads, giving one row per CDR3 protein. The sample records around 250,000 distinct CDR3 sequences, around 9.6% being singletons. The sequences come from PBMCs from the stem cell graft donor, collected from the stem cell graft. The clonotype comes from a human donor who donated a stem cell graft to a child with SCID.

CDR3 DNA sequence: TGTGCCAGCAGCTTACATCAGGGGGCGGGGGAGCAGTACTTC. This encodes CASSLHQGAGEQYF. This sequence joins TRBV7-3 and TRBJ2-7; 8 bases fit TRBD1. The trim removed 2 bases at V and 7 bases at J, leaving 7 bases unmatched. The CDR3 is 14 residues long. Germline V gene lookup returns CDR1 SGHTA and CDR2 FQGTGA.